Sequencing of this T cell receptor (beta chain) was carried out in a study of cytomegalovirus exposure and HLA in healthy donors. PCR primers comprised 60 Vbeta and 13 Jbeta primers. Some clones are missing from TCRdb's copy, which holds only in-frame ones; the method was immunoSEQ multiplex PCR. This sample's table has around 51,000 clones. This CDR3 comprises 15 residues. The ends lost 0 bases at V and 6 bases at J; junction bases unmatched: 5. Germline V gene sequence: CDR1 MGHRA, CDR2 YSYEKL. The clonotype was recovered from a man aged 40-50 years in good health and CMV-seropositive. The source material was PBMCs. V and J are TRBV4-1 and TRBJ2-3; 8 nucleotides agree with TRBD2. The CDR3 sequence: CASSQDLAGSDTQYF. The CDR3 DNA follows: TGCGCCAGCAGCCAAGATTTAGCGGGGTCTGATACGCAGTATTTT.